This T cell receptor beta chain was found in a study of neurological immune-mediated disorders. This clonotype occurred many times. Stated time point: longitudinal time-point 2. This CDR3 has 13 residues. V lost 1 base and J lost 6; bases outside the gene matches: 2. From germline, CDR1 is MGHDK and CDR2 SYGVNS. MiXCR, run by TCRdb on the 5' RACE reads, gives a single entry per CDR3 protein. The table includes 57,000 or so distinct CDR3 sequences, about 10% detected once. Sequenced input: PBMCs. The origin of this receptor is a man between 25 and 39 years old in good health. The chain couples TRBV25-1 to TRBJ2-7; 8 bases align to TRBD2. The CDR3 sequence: CASSEWTSREQYF. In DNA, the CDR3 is TGTGCCAGCAGTGAATGGACTAGCCGCGAGCAGTACTTC.